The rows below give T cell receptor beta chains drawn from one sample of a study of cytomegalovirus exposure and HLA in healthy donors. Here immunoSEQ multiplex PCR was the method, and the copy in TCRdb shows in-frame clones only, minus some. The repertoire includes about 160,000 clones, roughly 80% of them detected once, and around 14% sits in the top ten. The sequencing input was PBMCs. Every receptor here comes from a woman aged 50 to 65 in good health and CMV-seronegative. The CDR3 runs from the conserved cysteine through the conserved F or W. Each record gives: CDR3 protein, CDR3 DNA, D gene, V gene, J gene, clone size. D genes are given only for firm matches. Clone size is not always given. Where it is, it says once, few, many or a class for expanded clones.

cdr3_aa: CASSSGEGGQPQHF
cdr3_nt: TGCGCCAGCAGCTCAGGGGAGGGCGGTCAGCCCCAGCATTTT
d_call: NA
v_call: TRBV5-1
j_call: TRBJ1-5
clone_size: NA

cdr3_aa: CASSLEGQGYEQYF
cdr3_nt: TGCGCCAGCAGCTTGGAGGGACAGGGGTACGAGCAGTACTTC
d_call: TRBD1
v_call: TRBV5-1
j_call: TRBJ2-7
clone_size: NA

cdr3_aa: CASSMAGFNYGYTF
cdr3_nt: TGTGCCAGTAGTATGGCGGGATTTAACTATGGCTACACCTTC
d_call: NA
v_call: TRBV19
j_call: TRBJ1-2
clone_size: NA

cdr3_aa: CASSLGSGSYEQYF
cdr3_nt: TGTGCCAGCAGCTTAGGGTCAGGGTCTTACGAGCAGTACTTC
d_call: NA
v_call: TRBV7-2
j_call: TRBJ2-7
clone_size: NA

cdr3_aa: CASSPEGQDNSPLHF
cdr3_nt: TGTGCCAGCTCACCTGAGGGACAGGATAATTCACCCCTCCACTTT
d_call: TRBD1
v_call: TRBV18
j_call: TRBJ1-6
clone_size: NA

cdr3_aa: CASSRGTGVESPLHF
cdr3_nt: TGTGCCAGCAGTCGGGGGACAGGGGTAGAATCACCCCTCCACTTT
d_call: TRBD1
v_call: TRBV6-6
j_call: TRBJ1-6
clone_size: once

cdr3_aa: CASSEFGLAEGYEQFF
cdr3_nt: TGTGCCAGCAGTGAATTCGGGCTAGCGGAAGGCTATGAGCAGTTCTTC
d_call: TRBD2
v_call: TRBV6-1
j_call: TRBJ2-1
clone_size: NA

cdr3_aa: CASSLVENEQFF
cdr3_nt: TGTGCCAGCAGCTTAGTAGAGAATGAGCAGTTCTTC
d_call: NA
v_call: TRBV5-6
j_call: TRBJ2-1
clone_size: NA

cdr3_aa: CASSPDRDYTEAFF
cdr3_nt: TGTGCCAGCAGTCCAGACAGGGACTACACTGAAGCTTTCTTT
d_call: TRBD1
v_call: TRBV6-4
j_call: TRBJ1-1
clone_size: NA

cdr3_aa: CACLRGDTGELFF
cdr3_nt: TGTGCCTGCCTACGAGGAGACACCGGGGAGCTGTTTTTT
d_call: NA
v_call: TRBV7-6
j_call: TRBJ2-2
clone_size: few

cdr3_aa: CASSLRLADYEQYF
cdr3_nt: TGTGCCAGCAGCTTGCGACTAGCGGACTACGAGCAGTACTTC
d_call: TRBD2
v_call: TRBV7-2
j_call: TRBJ2-7
clone_size: NA

cdr3_aa: CASSLQTGRYEQYF
cdr3_nt: TGTGCCAGCAGCTTGCAGACTGGTCGGTACGAGCAGTACTTC
d_call: NA
v_call: TRBV5-4
j_call: TRBJ2-7
clone_size: NA

cdr3_aa: CASSLSSNTEAFF
cdr3_nt: TGTGCCAGCAGCTTGAGCTCGAACACTGAAGCTTTCTTT
d_call: NA
v_call: TRBV5-5
j_call: TRBJ1-1
clone_size: NA

cdr3_aa: CASSLYPQEPGTEAFF
cdr3_nt: TGTGCCAGCAGCCTTTACCCCCAGGAGCCAGGGACTGAAGCTTTCTTT
d_call: NA
v_call: TRBV27
j_call: TRBJ1-1
clone_size: NA

cdr3_aa: CASSFGQDYGYTF
cdr3_nt: TGCGCCAGCAGCTTTGGACAGGACTATGGCTACACCTTC
d_call: TRBD1
v_call: TRBV5-1
j_call: TRBJ1-2
clone_size: NA

cdr3_aa: CASSSGGGASGTDTQYF
cdr3_nt: TGCGCCAGCAGCTCGGGGGGGGGAGCTAGCGGCACAGATACGCAGTATTTT
d_call: TRBD2
v_call: TRBV5-1
j_call: TRBJ2-3
clone_size: NA

cdr3_aa: CASSQTGRNGYTF
cdr3_nt: TGTGCCAGCAGTCAGACAGGTAGAAATGGCTACACCTTC
d_call: NA
v_call: TRBV6-5
j_call: TRBJ1-2
clone_size: NA

cdr3_aa: CASSQEVGGRAFF
cdr3_nt: TGCGCCAGCAGCCAAGAGGTGGGGGGGAGAGCTTTCTTT
d_call: NA
v_call: TRBV4-3
j_call: TRBJ1-1
clone_size: few

cdr3_aa: CASSVGMSEQFF
cdr3_nt: TGTGCCAGCAGCGTAGGAATGAGTGAGCAGTTCTTC
d_call: NA
v_call: TRBV9
j_call: TRBJ2-1
clone_size: NA

cdr3_aa: CASSLDRGSGNTIYF
cdr3_nt: TGCGCCAGCAGCTTGGACAGGGGCTCTGGAAACACCATATATTTT
d_call: TRBD1
v_call: TRBV5-1
j_call: TRBJ1-3
clone_size: NA

cdr3_aa: CATGVQNQPQHF
cdr3_nt: TGTGCCACCGGGGTCCAGAATCAGCCCCAGCATTTT
d_call: NA
v_call: TRBV6-5
j_call: TRBJ1-5
clone_size: few

cdr3_aa: CASRATGWDTEAFF
cdr3_nt: TGTGCCAGCAGAGCGACAGGGTGGGACACTGAAGCTTTCTTT
d_call: TRBD1
v_call: TRBV6-1
j_call: TRBJ1-1
clone_size: NA

cdr3_aa: CASSLSGLPASYEQYF
cdr3_nt: TGTGCCAGCAGTTTATCGGGACTTCCAGCGTCCTACGAGCAGTACTTC
d_call: NA
v_call: TRBV27
j_call: TRBJ2-7
clone_size: NA

cdr3_aa: CASRAFSYEQYF
cdr3_nt: TGTGCCAGCAGGGCTTTCTCCTACGAGCAGTACTTC
d_call: NA
v_call: TRBV6-1
j_call: TRBJ2-7
clone_size: NA

cdr3_aa: CSVEGTGQGGETQYF
cdr3_nt: TGCAGCGTTGAAGGGACGGGACAGGGGGGAGAGACCCAGTACTTC
d_call: TRBD1
v_call: TRBV29-1
j_call: TRBJ2-5
clone_size: NA

cdr3_aa: CASSLTSGMMETQYF
cdr3_nt: TGCGCCAGCAGCTTGACTAGCGGGATGATGGAGACCCAGTACTTC
d_call: TRBD2
v_call: TRBV5-1
j_call: TRBJ2-5
clone_size: NA

cdr3_aa: CASSLGGGDEQYF
cdr3_nt: TGTGCCAGCAGTTTAGGTGGGGGGGACGAGCAGTACTTC
d_call: TRBD2
v_call: TRBV28
j_call: TRBJ2-7
clone_size: NA

cdr3_aa: CASSPGTSGGAVTGELFF
cdr3_nt: TGCGCCAGCAGCCCCGGGACTAGCGGGGGGGCCGTCACCGGGGAGCTGTTTTTT
d_call: TRBD2
v_call: TRBV4-3
j_call: TRBJ2-2
clone_size: NA

cdr3_aa: CASRVQGAMNTEAFF
cdr3_nt: TGTGCCAGCAGGGTACAGGGTGCTATGAACACTGAAGCTTTCTTT
d_call: NA
v_call: TRBV2
j_call: TRBJ1-1
clone_size: NA

cdr3_aa: CASSESSGRYNEQFF
cdr3_nt: TGTGCCAGCAGCGAGTCTAGCGGGAGATACAATGAGCAGTTCTTC
d_call: TRBD2
v_call: TRBV9
j_call: TRBJ2-1
clone_size: NA

cdr3_aa: CASRGQTYYGYTF
cdr3_nt: TGTGCCAGCAGGGGGCAGACGTACTATGGCTACACCTTC
d_call: NA
v_call: TRBV6-5
j_call: TRBJ1-2
clone_size: NA

cdr3_aa: CASKLSDYGYTF
cdr3_nt: TGTGCCAGTAAATTAAGCGACTATGGCTACACCTTC
d_call: NA
v_call: TRBV19
j_call: TRBJ1-2
clone_size: NA

cdr3_aa: CASSLDGLAGGIGQYF
cdr3_nt: TGTGCCAGCAGCTTAGATGGGCTAGCGGGGGGAATTGGGCAGTATTTT
d_call: TRBD2
v_call: TRBV7-2
j_call: TRBJ2-3
clone_size: once

cdr3_aa: CASSGQGWYTEAFF
cdr3_nt: TGTGCCAGCAGTGGACAGGGGTGGTACACTGAAGCTTTCTTT
d_call: TRBD1
v_call: TRBV6-6
j_call: TRBJ1-1
clone_size: NA

cdr3_aa: CASTRTGELGSQETQYF
cdr3_nt: TGTGCCAGCACCCGGACAGGGGAATTGGGCTCACAAGAGACCCAGTACTTC
d_call: TRBD1
v_call: TRBV5-6
j_call: TRBJ2-5
clone_size: NA

cdr3_aa: CTLGHGPCTDTQYF
cdr3_nt: TGTACCCTGGGCCATGGCCCTTGCACAGATACGCAGTATTTT
d_call: NA
v_call: TRBV28
j_call: TRBJ2-3
clone_size: NA

cdr3_aa: CASSSRIPSGGARELFF
cdr3_nt: TGTGCCAGCAGTTCACGAATACCTAGCGGGGGGGCCCGGGAGCTGTTTTTT
d_call: TRBD2
v_call: TRBV2
j_call: TRBJ2-2
clone_size: NA

cdr3_aa: CASSMGTSPQETQYF
cdr3_nt: TGTGCCAGTAGTATGGGGACTAGCCCCCAAGAGACCCAGTACTTC
d_call: TRBD2
v_call: TRBV19
j_call: TRBJ2-5
clone_size: NA

cdr3_aa: CASSPRTVPNTGELFF
cdr3_nt: TGTGCCAGCAGCCCCCGGACAGTCCCGAACACCGGGGAGCTGTTTTTT
d_call: NA
v_call: TRBV7-2
j_call: TRBJ2-2
clone_size: NA

cdr3_aa: CASSPRTGMTGELFF
cdr3_nt: TGTGCCAGCAGTCCGAGGACAGGGATGACCGGGGAGCTGTTTTTT
d_call: TRBD1
v_call: TRBV2
j_call: TRBJ2-2
clone_size: NA

cdr3_aa: CASSLGQGILHEQYF
cdr3_nt: TGTGCCAGCAGCCTCGGACAGGGAATTCTCCACGAGCAGTACTTC
d_call: TRBD1
v_call: TRBV5-6
j_call: TRBJ2-7
clone_size: NA

cdr3_aa: CASSELVISGANVLTF
cdr3_nt: TGTGCCAGCAGTGAACTCGTTATCTCTGGGGCCAACGTCCTGACTTTC
d_call: NA
v_call: TRBV2
j_call: TRBJ2-6
clone_size: NA

cdr3_aa: CASSPNYNEQFF
cdr3_nt: TGTGCCAGCAGCCCCAATTACAATGAGCAGTTCTTC
d_call: NA
v_call: TRBV7-6
j_call: TRBJ2-1
clone_size: NA

cdr3_aa: CASSIADLRPYEQYF
cdr3_nt: TGTGCCAGCAGCATCGCGGACTTAAGACCCTACGAGCAGTACTTC
d_call: NA
v_call: TRBV21-1
j_call: TRBJ2-7
clone_size: NA

cdr3_aa: CASSFSGSKNIQYF
cdr3_nt: TGTGCCAGCAGCTTTAGCGGGTCCAAAAACATTCAGTACTTC
d_call: TRBD2
v_call: TRBV6-6
j_call: TRBJ2-4
clone_size: NA

cdr3_aa: CAWAGTLGQPQHF
cdr3_nt: TGTGCCTGGGCCGGGACACTAGGTCAGCCCCAGCATTTT
d_call: NA
v_call: TRBV30
j_call: TRBJ1-5
clone_size: NA

cdr3_aa: CASSRDRGQTGNEKLFF
cdr3_nt: TGCGCCAGCAGCCGGGACAGGGGGCAGACGGGTAATGAAAAACTGTTTTTT
d_call: TRBD1
v_call: TRBV5-1
j_call: TRBJ1-4
clone_size: NA

cdr3_aa: CASSKGQGAGYGYTF
cdr3_nt: TGTGCCAGCAGCAAGGGACAGGGGGCGGGTTATGGCTACACCTTC
d_call: NA
v_call: TRBV21-1
j_call: TRBJ1-2
clone_size: NA

cdr3_aa: CASSMALAGEQYF
cdr3_nt: TGTGCCAGTAGTATGGCTTTGGCGGGCGAGCAGTACTTC
d_call: NA
v_call: TRBV19
j_call: TRBJ2-7
clone_size: NA

cdr3_aa: CASSRQGRNEKLFF
cdr3_nt: TGTGCCAGTAGTAGACAGGGAAGAAATGAAAAACTGTTTTTT
d_call: TRBD1
v_call: TRBV19
j_call: TRBJ1-4
clone_size: few

cdr3_aa: CASSSLQETQYF
cdr3_nt: TGTGCCAGCAGCTCCCTCCAAGAGACCCAGTACTTC
d_call: NA
v_call: TRBV11-2
j_call: TRBJ2-5
clone_size: once

cdr3_aa: CASSLQVWVQFF
cdr3_nt: TGTGCCAGCAGCCTCCAGGTTTGGGTGCAGTTCTTC
d_call: NA
v_call: TRBV11-3
j_call: TRBJ2-1
clone_size: NA

cdr3_aa: CASTGGYEQYF
cdr3_nt: TGTGCCAGCACAGGAGGCTACGAGCAGTACTTC
d_call: NA
v_call: TRBV11-2
j_call: TRBJ2-7
clone_size: NA

cdr3_aa: CSVEHSIHTEAFF
cdr3_nt: TGCAGCGTTGAACACAGCATTCACACTGAAGCTTTCTTT
d_call: NA
v_call: TRBV29-1
j_call: TRBJ1-1
clone_size: NA

cdr3_aa: CASSTYRGRSYEQYF
cdr3_nt: TGTGCCAGCAGCACATACAGGGGGCGATCCTACGAGCAGTACTTC
d_call: TRBD1
v_call: TRBV7-9
j_call: TRBJ2-7
clone_size: few

cdr3_aa: CASSPDRGELFF
cdr3_nt: TGTGCCAGCAGCCCCGATCGGGGGGAGCTGTTTTTT
d_call: NA
v_call: TRBV7-2
j_call: TRBJ2-2
clone_size: NA

cdr3_aa: CASSAIRTGLSYEQYF
cdr3_nt: TGCGCCAGCAGTGCGATCCGGACAGGGCTCTCCTACGAGCAGTACTTC
d_call: TRBD1
v_call: TRBV10-2
j_call: TRBJ2-7
clone_size: NA

cdr3_aa: CASSEAIQRERGNGTDTQYF
cdr3_nt: TGTGCCAGCAGTGAAGCAATTCAGCGGGAGAGGGGGAACGGCACAGATACGCAGTATTTT
d_call: TRBD2
v_call: TRBV6-1
j_call: TRBJ2-3
clone_size: NA